This T cell receptor (beta chain) was sequenced for a study of breast tumors, draining lymph nodes, adjacent tissues. General study findings and limits: The data were judged consistent with most tumor T cells coming from lymph node and expanding in tumor. Tumor T cell lymph node origin was a supported hypothesis, not proven. Luminal-like breast cancer showed significantly higher tumor–nontumor repertoire similarity than basal-like. Tumors had less TCR diversity than lymph nodes, more than nontumor tissue.

Breast cancer patients provided tissue from their axillary draining lymph nodes. Using its own MiXCR run on the multiplex PCR reads, TCRdb lists one record per CDR3 protein. The data contain approximately 130,000 distinct CDR3 sequences, over 20% of them singletons. In its sample, this clonotype was seen many times. Its matching antigen is unknown. V trimming: 2 bases; J trimming: 4 bases; junction bases outside the gene matches: 9. Germline CDR1 MNHEY, CDR2 SVGAGI. CDR3 size: 16 residues. The specimen sequenced was axillary lymph node tissue. The TCR sequence derives from a female donor with breast cancer. Some clones in this sample may be carry-over from other donors' samples. The chain links TRBV6-5 to TRBJ2-7, with TRBD1 matching 9 bases. The CDR3 coding sequence is TGTGCCAGCAGTTACGCCGGCAGCGGACAGGGGTACGAGCAGTACTTC. Its translation: CASSYAGSGQGYEQYF.